This is a list of T cell receptor beta chains from one sample in a study of T cell changes during pregnancy in multiple sclerosis. Produced via immunoSEQ multiplex PCR; TCRdb's table is partial and in-frame only. The table shows more than 15,000 clones, with 88% occurring only once. The source was CD4+ T cells from peripheral blood mononuclear cells, collected in the first trimester of pregnancy. These receptors originate from a female donor in good health, enrolled as a control in a pregnancy study. Both conserved end residues are part of each CDR3. The D gene is left open where the match is weak. The size field is filled for only some rows; it gives once, few, many or a size class.

V,D,J,size,DNA,CDR3
TRBV7-8,-,TRBJ1-1,once,TGTGCCAGCAAAGGGGGAATTTCGGACACTGAAGCTTTCTTT,CASKGGISDTEAFF
TRBV18,TRBD1,TRBJ1-2,-,TGTGCCAGCTCACCTTTAGGACAGGGGATGGATGGCTACACCTTC,CASSPLGQGMDGYTF
TRBV30,-,TRBJ1-1,once,TGTGCCTGGAGTGGGCTCAGGGTCACTGAAGCTTTCTTT,CAWSGLRVTEAFF
TRBV5-1,TRBD2,TRBJ2-2,-,TGCGCCAGCAGCCCCGCCGGGACTAGCGGGCCCACGTCGACCGGGGAGCTGTTTTTT,CASSPAGTSGPTSTGELFF
TRBV5-4,TRBD2,TRBJ2-3,-,TGTGCCAGCAGCCAAACGACTAGCGGAGGCACAGATACGCAGTATTTT,CASSQTTSGGTDTQYF
TRBV12-5,TRBD1,TRBJ2-3,-,TGTGCTAGTGCCCAGGGACAGGGAGGACCAGATACGCAGTATTTT,CASAQGQGGPDTQYF
TRBV19,TRBD1,TRBJ1-1,few,TGTGCCAGTTGGGACAGAATGAACACTGAAGCTTTCTTT,CASWDRMNTEAFF
TRBV9,TRBD1,TRBJ1-1,-,TGTGCCAGCAGCGCCGGACAGGGGGCAATGGAAGCTTTCTTT,CASSAGQGAMEAFF
TRBV7-6,-,TRBJ2-1,-,TGTGCCAGCAGCTTAGCTCATGCGGGGTACAATGAGCAGTTCTTC,CASSLAHAGYNEQFF
TRBV7-2,-,TRBJ2-4,-,TGTGCCAGCAGCTTAGAGGGAGGTCAGGCCAAAAACATTCAGTACTTC,CASSLEGGQAKNIQYF
TRBV5-1,-,TRBJ1-1,once,TGCGCCAGCAGCGGAGGGACGGGGAACACTGAAGCTTTCTTT,CASSGGTGNTEAFF
TRBV19,TRBD1,TRBJ1-5,-,TGTGCCAGCAAGACAGGGGGCGGCAATCAGCCCCAGCATTTT,CASKTGGGNQPQHF
TRBV19,-,TRBJ2-5,-,TGTGCCAGTAGTATTTACGGGAGACAAGAGACCCAGTACTTC,CASSIYGRQETQYF
TRBV10-3,-,TRBJ2-3,-,TGTGCCATCAGCACAGGGATGGCAGATACGCAGTATTTT,CAISTGMADTQYF
TRBV7-8,-,TRBJ2-5,-,TGTGCCAGCAGCCCTCGGGGGAAAGAGACCCAGTACTTC,CASSPRGKETQYF
TRBV6-5,TRBD1,TRBJ1-3,-,TGTGCCAGCAGTTACTCGGACAGGGTATACGGAAACACCATATATTTT,CASSYSDRVYGNTIYF
TRBV7-2,-,TRBJ2-3,few,TGTGCCAGCAGCTTGGACTCCTCTTCAGATACGCAGTATTTT,CASSLDSSSDTQYF
TRBV12-5,TRBD2,TRBJ2-7,-,TGTGCTAGTGGTGGGAACGTAGCGGGAGATATCTACGAGCAGTACTTC,CASGGNVAGDIYEQYF
TRBV7-2,-,TRBJ1-1,once,TGTGCCAGCAGCTTTCGGGCCGGGATTGAAGCTTTCTTT,CASSFRAGIEAFF
TRBV29-1,-,TRBJ1-1,few,TGCAGCGTTGATGGGCAGGGAGGGAACACTGAAGCTTTCTTT,CSVDGQGGNTEAFF
TRBV5-1,-,TRBJ2-7,-,TGCGCCAGCAGTCCGGAGGGGGCGTACGAGCAGTACTTC,CASSPEGAYEQYF
TRBV18,-,TRBJ2-7,-,TGTGCCAGCTCACCACCGGGCAGTCCCTACGAGCAGTACTTC,CASSPPGSPYEQYF
TRBV5-6,TRBD1,TRBJ1-1,-,TGTGCCAGCACCCGGACAGGGGCGGGCGCTGAAGCTTTCTTT,CASTRTGAGAEAFF
TRBV18,-,TRBJ2-5,-,TGTGCCAGCTCACCATCAGACAGGACCCAAGAGACCCAGTACTTC,CASSPSDRTQETQYF
TRBV19,-,TRBJ1-1,few,TGTGCCAGTAGCCAGATTCAGAACACTGAAGCTTTCTTT,CASSQIQNTEAFF
TRBV29-1,-,TRBJ2-7,-,TGCAGCGTAGAAATCGCCTACGAGCAGTACTTC,CSVEIAYEQYF
TRBV19,TRBD1,TRBJ1-3,-,TGTGCCAGTAGTCCACGGACAGGGGCTGGAAACACCATATATTTT,CASSPRTGAGNTIYF
TRBV27,TRBD2,TRBJ2-5,-,TGTGCCAGCAGCGCTAGCGGGAGGGCCCGGGAGACCCAGTACTTC,CASSASGRARETQYF
TRBV5-1,-,TRBJ1-1,once,TGCGCCAGCAAGATCGGGAACACTGAAGCTTTCTTT,CASKIGNTEAFF
TRBV7-6,-,TRBJ2-7,-,TGTGCCAGCAGCCCCCCCCTCTCCTACGAGCAGTACTTC,CASSPPLSYEQYF
TRBV21-1,-,TRBJ1-5,-,TGTGCCAGCAGCAAAACAAGGGGGGGCTTTCGGCCCCAGCATTTT,CASSKTRGGFRPQHF
TRBV2,TRBD1,TRBJ1-1,-,TGTGCCAGCAGTGTGACCCCAGGGGGCCTCGCTGAAGCTTTCTTT,CASSVTPGGLAEAFF
TRBV9,-,TRBJ2-1,-,TGTGCCAGCAGCGTAGGCGGGACCTACAATGAGCAGTTCTTC,CASSVGGTYNEQFF
TRBV7-2,-,TRBJ1-2,-,TGTGCCAGCAGCTTAGACAGAAATGGCTACACCTTC,CASSLDRNGYTF
TRBV4-3,-,TRBJ1-1,-,TGCGCCAGCAGCCCCCAGGGGCGGGGGATACTTGGCGAAGCTTTCTTT,CASSPQGRGILGEAFF
TRBV4-3,-,TRBJ2-1,-,TGCGCCAGCAGCCAAGCAGGGGTTAGCTCCTACAATGAGCAGTTCTTC,CASSQAGVSSYNEQFF
TRBV21-1,-,TRBJ1-5,-,TGTGCCAGCAGCAGAATGGACAGGGGGCTTGATCAGCCCCAGCATTTT,CASSRMDRGLDQPQHF
TRBV7-2,-,TRBJ1-5,-,TGTGCCAGCAGCTTAGGCGCTAGCAATCAGCCCCAGCATTTT,CASSLGASNQPQHF
TRBV6-5,-,TRBJ1-2,few,TGTGCCAGCAGGGAAGCAGGTCACTATGGCTACACCTTC,CASREAGHYGYTF
TRBV30,TRBD1,TRBJ2-7,once,TGTGCCTGGGGAACAGGGGGCCGGTACGAGCAGTACTTC,CAWGTGGRYEQYF
TRBV25-1,TRBD1,TRBJ1-1,-,TGTGCCAGCAAATTGGGACAGGGTGTTGCTTTCTTT,CASKLGQGVAFF
TRBV6-5,TRBD1,TRBJ2-7,-,TGTGCCAGCAGTCCACAGGGGTACGAGCAGTACTTC,CASSPQGYEQYF
TRBV5-4,-,TRBJ1-1,few,TGTGCCAGCAGCATCCTGGGGGGTTACACTGAAGCTTTCTTT,CASSILGGYTEAFF
TRBV6-1,TRBD2,TRBJ2-7,-,TGTGCCAGCGTGGCGGGAGGGGGGGGAGAGCAGTACTTC,CASVAGGGGEQYF
TRBV4-3,-,TRBJ1-4,-,TGCGCCAGCAGCCAAGATCGTCGGCCAGGGGATACGGGAGAAAAACTGTTTTTT,CASSQDRRPGDTGEKLFF